One sample yielded the 27 T cell receptor beta chains listed below, sequenced in a study of technical replicates of blood from a few donors. Using immunoSEQ multiplex PCR, the repertoire was profiled, and TCRdb retains in-frame clones only, with some absent. The sample gives about 84,000 clones, 92% of which show up once; under 0.3% is in the top ten. The sequenced sample consisted of T cells isolated from PBMCs. These receptor sequences come from a human donor in good health.

V usage is TRBV11-2 and J usage is TRBJ1-2; 7 positions agree with TRBD1. Germline V lookup: CDR1 SGHAT, CDR2 FQNNGV. There are 14 residues in the CDR3. The V and J ends lost 3 bases and 6 bases, in that order; junction bases with no gene match: 7. The CDR3 loop reads CASSFLGGRDGYTF. The DNA for the CDR3 is TGTGCCAGCAGCTTTTTAGGGGGCCGGGATGGCTACACCTTC.

The chain carries TRBV7-3 and TRBJ2-3; D perhaps matches TRBD2 (6 bases). With 6 bases removed from V and 5 bases from J, the gap between germline ends came to 6 bases. This CDR3 has 11 amino acids. Germline loops: CDR1 SGHTA, CDR2 FQGTGA. CDR3 in amino acids: CASREGDTQYF. The CDR3 nucleotides are TGTGCCAGCAGGGAGGGAGATACGCAGTATTTT.

V and J are TRBV27 and TRBJ2-1, with D possibly matching TRBD2 (6 bases). The CDR3 has 17 amino acids. Germline CDR1 reads MNHEY; CDR2 reads SMNVEV (reference sequence). With 6 bases removed from V and 9 bases from J, the gap between germline ends came to 27 bases. The CDR3, as DNA: TGTGCCAGCAGGACCCCCTTCGTAGGAGGGCCGTCGGGTGAGCAGTTCTTC. Its protein product is CASRTPFVGGPSGEQFF.

The chain couples TRBV18 to TRBJ2-7; D perhaps matches TRBD1 (5 bases). V shed 0 bases and J shed 7 bases, with 10 bases lying between them. In germline, CDR1 is KGHSH, CDR2 LQKENI. The CDR3 totals 13 residues. The CDR3 protein is CASSPPQGREQYF. CDR3 DNA sequence: TGTGCCAGCTCACCACCCCAGGGCCGGGAGCAGTACTTC.

This chain uses TRBV5-1 with TRBJ1-2; tentatively, D is TRBD1 (5 bases). Looked up from germline, CDR1 is SGHRS and CDR2 is YFSETQ. There are 15 residues in the CDR3. V shed 0 bases and J shed 0 bases, with 9 bases lying between them. As DNA, the CDR3 is TGCGCCAGCAGCTTGGAAGGCAGGGCTAACTATGGCTACACCTTC. Protein sequence: CASSLEGRANYGYTF.

The V call is TRBV6-4, the J call TRBJ2-3; 13 bases line up with TRBD2. The germline V gene encodes CDR1 MRHNA and CDR2 SNTAGT. The CDR3 is 19 amino acids. The trim removed 0 bases at V and 2 bases at J, leaving 8 bases unmatched. The CDR3 nucleotides are TGTGCCAGCAGTGACTCCCCACTAGCGGGGGGGTCAATCACAGATACGCAGTATTTT. Translating gives CASSDSPLAGGSITDTQYF.

CDR3 in DNA: TGCGCCAGCAGTCCTGGGGCGCGTGGAAACACCATATATTTT. It codes for CASSPGARGNTIYF. J is TRBJ1-3 and V is TRBV5-1; tentative D call: TRBD1 (5 bases). V lost 5 bases, J lost 3 bases, and 12 bases lay in between. Germline V CDR1 and CDR2: SGHRS, YFSETQ. CDR3 size: 14 residues.

The chain couples TRBV7-9 to TRBJ1-2; TRBD1 is a possible D gene (5 bases). Between the trimmed V and J ends, which lost 3 bases and 6 bases, there was a span of 20 bases. Germline V gene lookup returns CDR1 SEHNR and CDR2 FQNEAQ (reference sequence). This CDR3 is built from 16 residues. CDR3 DNA: TGTGCCAGCAGCTTCAACCCACAGGTGGGGATAGATGGCTACACCTTC. Translating it yields CASSFNPQVGIDGYTF.

This chain uses TRBV4-2 with TRBJ2-2; D call uncertain. CDR1 and CDR2 from the germline V gene are LGHNA and YNFKEQ. The CDR3 consists of 14 residues. V lost 5 bases and J lost 6, with 13 bases in between. The CDR3 sequence: CASSKQLEAGELFF. The CDR3 DNA sequence: TGTGCCAGCAGCAAGCAACTTGAGGCCGGGGAGCTGTTTTTT.

V gene TRBV6-6 combines with J gene TRBJ2-7; TRBD2 is a possible D gene (6 bases). This CDR3 region has 15 residues. Germline values: CDR1 MNHNY, CDR2 SVGAGI (reference sequence). V dropped 2 bases and J dropped 7 bases, with 18 bases sitting between them. The CDR3, as DNA: TGTGCCAGCAGTTACGCCCCGGGACTCATGGTAGAGCAGTACTTC. It translates to CASSYAPGLMVEQYF.

The V call is TRBV4-1, the J call TRBJ1-2, with TRBD1 matching 8 bases. The CDR3 length is 19 residues. V was pared by 1 base and J by 8 bases, with 21 bases of the junction left unmatched. Germline CDR1 reads MGHRA; CDR2 reads YSYEKL. CDR3 region: CASSQGRVVDRGGFEGYTF. The CDR3 coding sequence is TGCGCCAGCAGCCAAGGGCGGGTGGTCGACAGGGGAGGGTTCGAGGGCTACACCTTC.

The chain is built from TRBV6-6 and TRBJ2-2, with TRBD2 identical over 7 bases. Germline V CDR1 and CDR2: MNHNY, SVGAGI (reference sequence). CDR3 length: 14 residues. Germline trimming cut 8 bases from V and 6 bases from J; bases unmatched to any gene: 9. The chain's CDR3 is CASAGAGPAGELFF. The CDR3 region has the DNA TGTGCCAGCGCCGGAGCGGGGCCCGCCGGGGAGCTGTTTTTT.

The chain uses TRBV15 and TRBJ2-7; 8 bases map to TRBD2. This CDR3 is built from 14 residues. The J segment lost 2 bases and the V segment lost 3 bases, leaving 3 bases of the junction unmatched. CDR1 is LNHNV and CDR2 is YYDKDF in the germline V gene (reference sequence). The CDR3 sequence is CATSRAGGTYEQYF. The CDR3 region has the DNA TGTGCCACCAGCAGGGCGGGGGGCACCTACGAGCAGTACTTC.

The chain links TRBV18 to TRBJ1-2; D is undetermined. Trimming removed 2 bases from V and 8 bases from J, with 18 bases in between. The CDR3 length is 15 residues. CDR1 is KGHSH, CDR2 LQKENI, per germline. CDR3 sequence reads: CASSPENLNRRGYTF. CDR3 nucleotides: TGTGCCAGCTCACCAGAGAACCTTAACCGGAGGGGCTACACCTTC.

V gene TRBV14 combines with J gene TRBJ2-1, with D hard to call. The CDR3 runs to 19 residues. The germline gives CDR1 SGHDN, CDR2 FVKESK. The V and J ends lost 0 bases and 0 bases respectively, with 18 bases between them. The CDR3 reads CASSQEELQFTGSYNEQFF. DNA for the CDR3: TGTGCCAGCAGCCAAGAGGAGCTGCAATTCACTGGCTCCTACAATGAGCAGTTCTTC.

This clone was detected only a few times. The V and J genes are TRBV19 and TRBJ1-1, with TRBD1 matching 8 bases. This CDR3 comprises 13 residues. V dropped 7 bases and J dropped 1; count of bases not matched to a gene: 2. Germline V gene data show CDR1 as LNHDA and CDR2 as SQIVND (reference sequence). For the CDR3, the DNA is TGTGCCAGTACGGACAGGGCGAACACTGAAGCTTTCTTT. Amino acid sequence: CASTDRANTEAFF. Complete variable domain (other parts from reference TRBV19 and TRBJ1-1): DGGITQSPKYLFRKEGQNVTLSCEQNLNHDAMYWYRQDPGQGLRLIYYSQIVNDFQKGDIAEGYSVSREKKESFPLTVTSAQKNPTAFYLCASTDRANTEAFFGQGTRLTVV.

V and J are TRBV18 and TRBJ1-3, with a weak D call TRBD1 (6 bases). Germline CDR1 KGHSH, CDR2 LQKENI. V dropped 6 bases and J dropped 0 bases, with 12 bases sitting between them. This CDR3 comprises 15 residues. The CDR3 nucleotides are TGTGCCAGCTCCGACAGGAAGGACTCTGGAAACACCATATATTTT. Its translation is CASSDRKDSGNTIYF.

The chain combines TRBV7-9 with TRBJ2-5; 13 bases are a match to TRBD2. V shed 1 base, J shed 5 bases, and the junction held 7 bases outside the gene matches. This CDR3 contains 17 residues. Germline CDR1 and CDR2: SEHNR and FQNEAQ (reference sequence). This CDR3 is CASSLGTSGGKGETQYF. DNA for the CDR3: TGTGCCAGCAGCTTAGGGACTAGCGGGGGCAAAGGGGAGACCCAGTACTTC.

The gene calls are TRBV18 and TRBJ1-1, with unresolved D. The CDR3 is 15 amino acids. The germline CDR1 and CDR2 sequences are KGHSH and LQKENI. V lost 0 bases and J lost 2, with 10 bases in between. This CDR3 reads CASSPPGEDNTEAFF. DNA for the CDR3: TGTGCCAGCTCACCACCGGGAGAAGATAACACTGAAGCTTTCTTT.

The chain recombines TRBV11-3 with TRBJ2-6; a weak D match, TRBD1 (6 bases). The V end was cut by 4 bases, the J end by 4 bases, with 14 bases between. CDR1 and CDR2 from the germline V gene are SGHNT and YENEEA. This CDR3 is 16 amino acids long. The chain's CDR3 is CASSSTGQRGANVLTF. As DNA, the CDR3 is TGTGCCAGCAGCTCGACAGGTCAGAGGGGGGCCAACGTCCTGACTTTC.

The chain has TRBV11-2 and TRBJ2-7; D possibly corresponds to TRBD2 (5 bases). The V and J ends lost 1 base and 3 bases respectively, with 10 bases between them. Germline assignment: CDR1 SGHAT and CDR2 FQNNGV. This CDR3 has 14 amino acids. DNA of the CDR3: TGTGCCAGCAGCTTAGTATCGGGGAGCTACGAGCAGTACTTC. Translation: CASSLVSGSYEQYF.

The chain recombines TRBV5-1 with TRBJ1-2, with D unresolved. Germline-derived CDR1 and CDR2 are SGHRS and YFSETQ. This CDR3 contains 13 residues. V was trimmed by 1 base and J by 2 bases, leaving 6 bases between them. CDR3 protein: CASSLNINYGYTF. In DNA, the CDR3 is TGCGCCAGCAGCTTGAACATCAACTATGGCTACACCTTC. The whole variable domain, filled in from reference TRBV5-1 and TRBJ1-2, reads KAGVTQTPRYLIKTRGQQVTLSCSPISGHRSVSWYQQTPGQGLQFLFEYFSETQRNKGNFPGRFSGRQFSNSRSEMNVSTLELGDSALYLCASSLNINYGYTFGSGTRLTVV.

The rearrangement uses TRBV18 and TRBJ2-7; D is ambiguous. From germline, CDR1 is KGHSH and CDR2 LQKENI. V was cut by 3 bases and J by 2 bases, with 5 bases left in between. The CDR3 is 12 residues long. In DNA form, the CDR3 reads TGTGCCAGCTCACCCAGCGCCTACGAGCAGTACTTC. Amino acid sequence: CASSPSAYEQYF.

The V gene is TRBV5-1, the J gene TRBJ1-4, with TRBD1 identical over 7 bases. The CDR3 covers 14 residues. V lost 2 bases, J lost 4 bases, and 2 bases stayed unmatched. Germline lookup yields CDR1 SGHRS and CDR2 YFSETQ. The CDR3 reads CASSFGQDNEKLFF. DNA of the CDR3: TGCGCCAGCAGCTTTGGACAGGATAATGAAAAACTGTTTTTT.

The chain couples TRBV11-2 to TRBJ1-4; no definite D call. V lost 6 bases and J lost 2, with 7 bases in between. The CDR3 contains 13 residues. CDR1 and CDR2 (germline): SGHAT, FQNNGV. CDR3: CASRPGTNEKLFF. The CDR3 DNA follows: TGTGCCAGCAGACCGGGTACTAATGAAAAACTGTTTTTT.

V is TRBV10-1 and J is TRBJ2-7, with 8 bases identical to TRBD1. Germline V gene sequence: CDR1 WNHNN, CDR2 SYGVQD (reference sequence). Trimming removed 9 bases from V and 4 bases from J; junction bases left unmatched: 17. CDR3 length equals 16 residues. CDR3 coding DNA: TGCGCCAGTAAACGTGGCGCGACAGGGGTCAGGTACGAGCAGTACTTC. Amino acid sequence: CASKRGATGVRYEQYF.

The chain joins TRBV2 to TRBJ1-5; D is possibly TRBD1 (5 bases). This CDR3 contains 15 residues. V lost 6 bases, J lost 0 bases, and 12 bases lay in between. Germline CDR1 and CDR2: SNHLY and FYNNEI. The CDR3 DNA reads TGTGCCAGCAGGGAGGGGAGAAATAGCAATCAGCCCCAGCATTTT. Amino acids: CASREGRNSNQPQHF. Full variable domain (remainder filled in from reference TRBV2 and TRBJ1-5): EPEVTQTPSHQVTQMGQEVILRCVPISNHLYFYWYRQILGQKVEFLVSFYNNEISEKSEIFDDQFSVERPDGSNFTLKIRSTKLEDSAMYFCASREGRNSNQPQHFGDGTRLSIL.